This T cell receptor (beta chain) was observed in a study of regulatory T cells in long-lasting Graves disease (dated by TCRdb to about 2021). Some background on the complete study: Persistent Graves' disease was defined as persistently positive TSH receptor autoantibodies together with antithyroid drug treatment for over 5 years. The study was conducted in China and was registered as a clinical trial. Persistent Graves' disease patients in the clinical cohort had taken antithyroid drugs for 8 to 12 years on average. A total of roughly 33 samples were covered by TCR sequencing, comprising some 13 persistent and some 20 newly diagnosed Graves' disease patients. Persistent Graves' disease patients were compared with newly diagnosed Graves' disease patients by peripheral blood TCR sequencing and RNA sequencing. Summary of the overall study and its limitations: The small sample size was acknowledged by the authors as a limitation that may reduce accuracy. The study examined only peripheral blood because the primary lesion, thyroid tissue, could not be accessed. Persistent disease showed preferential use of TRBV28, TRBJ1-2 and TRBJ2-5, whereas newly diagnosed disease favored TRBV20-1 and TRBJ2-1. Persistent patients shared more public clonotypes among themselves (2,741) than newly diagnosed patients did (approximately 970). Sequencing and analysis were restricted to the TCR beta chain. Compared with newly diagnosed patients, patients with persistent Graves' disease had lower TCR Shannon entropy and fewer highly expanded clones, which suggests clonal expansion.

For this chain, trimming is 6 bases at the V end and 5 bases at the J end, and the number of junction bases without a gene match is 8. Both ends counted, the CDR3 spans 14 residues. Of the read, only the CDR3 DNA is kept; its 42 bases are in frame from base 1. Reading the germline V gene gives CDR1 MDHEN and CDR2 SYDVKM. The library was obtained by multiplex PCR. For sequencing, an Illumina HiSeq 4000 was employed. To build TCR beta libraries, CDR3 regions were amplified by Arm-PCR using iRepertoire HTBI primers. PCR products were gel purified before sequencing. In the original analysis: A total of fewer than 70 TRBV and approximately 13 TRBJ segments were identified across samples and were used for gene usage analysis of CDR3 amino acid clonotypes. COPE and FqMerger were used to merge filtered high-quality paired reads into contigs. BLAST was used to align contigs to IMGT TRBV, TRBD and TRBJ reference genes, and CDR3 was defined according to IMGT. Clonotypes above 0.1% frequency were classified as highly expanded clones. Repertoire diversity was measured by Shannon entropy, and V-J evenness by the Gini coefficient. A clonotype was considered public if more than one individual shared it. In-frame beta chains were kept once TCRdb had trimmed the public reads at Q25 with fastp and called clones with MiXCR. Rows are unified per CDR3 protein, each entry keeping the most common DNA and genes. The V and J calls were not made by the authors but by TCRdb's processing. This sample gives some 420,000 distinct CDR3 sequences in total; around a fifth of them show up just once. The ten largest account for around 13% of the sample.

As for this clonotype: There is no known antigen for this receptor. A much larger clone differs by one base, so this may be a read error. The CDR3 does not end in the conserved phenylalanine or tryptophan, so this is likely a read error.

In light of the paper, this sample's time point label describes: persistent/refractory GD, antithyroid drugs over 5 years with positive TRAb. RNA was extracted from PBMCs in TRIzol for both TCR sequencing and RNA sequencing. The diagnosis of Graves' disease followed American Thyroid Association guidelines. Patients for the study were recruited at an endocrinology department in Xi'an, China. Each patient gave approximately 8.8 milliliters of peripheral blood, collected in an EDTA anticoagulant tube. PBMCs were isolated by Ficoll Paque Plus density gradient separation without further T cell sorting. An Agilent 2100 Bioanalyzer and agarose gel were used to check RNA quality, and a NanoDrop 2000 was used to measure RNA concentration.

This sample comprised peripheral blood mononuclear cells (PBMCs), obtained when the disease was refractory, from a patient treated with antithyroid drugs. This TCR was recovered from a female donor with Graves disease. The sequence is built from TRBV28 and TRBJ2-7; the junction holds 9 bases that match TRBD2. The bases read TGTGCCAGCAGAATAGCGGGAGCGATCAACGAGCAGTACTCC. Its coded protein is CASRIAGAINEQYS.